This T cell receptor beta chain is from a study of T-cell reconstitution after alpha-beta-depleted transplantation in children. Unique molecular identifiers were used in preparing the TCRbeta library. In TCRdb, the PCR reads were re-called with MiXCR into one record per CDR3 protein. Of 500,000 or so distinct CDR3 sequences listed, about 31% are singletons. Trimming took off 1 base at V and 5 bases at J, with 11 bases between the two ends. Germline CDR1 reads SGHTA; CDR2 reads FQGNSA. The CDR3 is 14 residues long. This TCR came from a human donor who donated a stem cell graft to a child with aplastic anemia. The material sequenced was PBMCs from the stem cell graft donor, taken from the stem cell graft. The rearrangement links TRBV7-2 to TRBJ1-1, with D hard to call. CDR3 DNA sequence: TGTGCCAGCAGCTTAGTTGGGCGCAGAACTGAAGCTTTCTTT. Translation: CASSLVGRRTEAFF.